The 21 T cell receptor beta chains given below trace back to one sample, sequenced in a study of blood T cell repertoires in COVID-19. This table comes from immunoSEQ multiplex PCR, and its TCRdb copy is limited to in-frame clones, with some not included. The sample records more than 130,000 clones, approximately 80% being singletons. Sequencing input: peripheral blood. All receptors come from a human donor in a cohort sampled during active COVID-19.

V and J are TRBV9 and TRBJ2-7; D perhaps matches TRBD1 (5 bases). Deletions cut 1 base from V and 6 bases from J, with 11 bases between. The CDR3 is made up of 13 amino acids. Per germline, CDR1 SGDLS and CDR2 YYNGEE. CDR3 protein: CASSVTTASEQYF. The CDR3 region has the DNA TGTGCCAGCAGCGTAACGACAGCAAGCGAGCAGTACTTC.

A few counts support this clone. This sequence joins TRBV24-1 and TRBJ2-2; 10 bases are shared with TRBD1. This CDR3 has 17 amino acids. In germline, CDR1 is KGHDR, CDR2 SFDVKD. Trimming at V came to 5 bases and at J to 5 bases, leaving 10 bases not matched to a gene. CDR3 nucleotide sequence: TGTGCCACCAGTGGGGGGACAGGGGCCTCGGGGACCGGGGAGCTGTTTTTT. It specifies CATSGGTGASGTGELFF.

The V call is TRBV9, the J call TRBJ2-2; D is uncertain. The germline V gene encodes CDR1 SGDLS and CDR2 YYNGEE. The CDR3 is 15 residues long. V was clipped by 5 bases and J by 1 base, with 12 bases between them. The CDR3 DNA is TGTGCCAGCAGTCAACCCTCGCGGAACACCGGGGAGCTGTTTTTT. It codes for CASSQPSRNTGELFF.

J is TRBJ2-5 and V is TRBV6-2 or TRBV6-3; D is possibly TRBD1 (5 bases). In germline, CDR1 is MNHEY, CDR2 SVGEGT. This CDR3 is 16 amino acids long. Deletions cut 6 bases from V and 2 bases from J, with 19 bases between. CDR3 nucleotides: TGTGCCAGCAGGCCTCCAGGTTGGGGCGGTCAAGAGACCCAGTACTTC. Protein sequence: CASRPPGWGGQETQYF.

V is TRBV6-5 and J is TRBJ1-1; TRBD1 might be the D (5 bases). With 5 bases removed from V and 5 bases from J, the gap between germline ends came to 18 bases. The CDR3 has 15 amino acids. In germline, CDR1 is MNHEY, CDR2 SVGAGI. CDR3 DNA sequence: TGTGCCAGCAGTCCTTACAAGGCCCAGGGAACTGAAGCTTTCTTT. It codes for CASSPYKAQGTEAFF.

The sample holds one count of this clone. The chain employs TRBV6-2 or TRBV6-3 and TRBJ2-7, with 13 bases that match TRBD2. The CDR3 has 16 amino acids. CDR1 and CDR2 (germline): MNHEY, SVGEGT. The V segment lost 2 bases and the J segment 4 bases; nucleotides outside the gene matches: 5. CDR3 in DNA: TGTGCCAGCAGTTACCGTGGACTAGCGGGGGTGTACGAGCAGTACTTC. Translating it yields CASSYRGLAGVYEQYF.

The chain couples TRBV5-4 to TRBJ2-5; 7 bases match TRBD2. The CDR3 has 15 residues. Germline CDR1 SGHNT, CDR2 YYREEE (reference sequence). V trimming: 3 bases; J trimming: 4 bases; junction bases outside the gene matches: 9. As DNA, the CDR3 is TGTGCCAGCAGCTCCTATGCGGGGGTGGGAGAGACCCAGTACTTC. Amino acids: CASSSYAGVGETQYF.

This clone was seen a handful of times. The chain employs TRBV6-1 and TRBJ2-1; 7 bases line up with TRBD1. The ends lost 3 bases at V and 10 bases at J; junction bases unmatched: 9. The CDR3 contains 14 residues. The germline V gene encodes CDR1 MNHNS and CDR2 SASEGT. CDR3 nucleotides: TGTGCCAGCAGTGAGAATACAGGGGTTGGGGAGCAGTTCTTC. This codes for CASSENTGVGEQFF.

The CDR3 sequence is CASSLTGLGTEAFF. In DNA, the CDR3 is TGTGCCAGCAGCCTGACAGGGCTTGGGACTGAAGCTTTCTTT. This chain links TRBV7-9 with TRBJ1-1, with 7 bases aligning to TRBD1. This CDR3 contains 14 residues. The V gene's germline CDR1 is SEHNR and CDR2 FQNEAQ (reference sequence). V shed 5 bases and J 5 bases; nucleotides not matched to a gene: 8.

The V and J genes are TRBV9 and TRBJ2-5; D perhaps matches TRBD2 (6 bases). Germline CDR1 is SGDLS and CDR2 is YYNGEE. This CDR3 comprises 14 residues. Trimming removed 0 bases at V and 5 bases at J, with 11 bases between. This CDR3 reads CASSVAGGSETQYF. The CDR3 bases are TGTGCCAGCAGCGTAGCTGGGGGGTCTGAGACCCAGTACTTC. The full variable domain, its missing parts supplied by reference TRBV9 and TRBJ2-5, is DSGVTQTPKHLITATGQRVTLRCSPRSGDLSVYWYQQSLDQGLQFLIQYYNGEERAKGNILERFSAQQFPDLHSELNLSSLELGDSALYFCASSVAGGSETQYFGPGTRLLVL.

The chain has TRBV28 and TRBJ1-2; TRBD1 might be the D (6 bases). The CDR3 runs 17 residues. CDR1 and CDR2 (germline): MDHEN, SYDVKM. V was clipped by 5 bases and J by 6 bases, with 25 bases between them. CDR3 in amino acids: CASSVRDTSARGHGYTF. Here the CDR3 DNA reads TGTGCCAGCAGTGTCCGGGACACCTCCGCCCGGGGCCATGGCTACACCTTC.

The chain uses TRBV19 and TRBJ1-5; D is possibly TRBD1 (6 bases). Germline-derived CDR1 and CDR2 are LNHDA and SQIVND (reference sequence). The length of the CDR3 is 16 residues. Trimming pared 0 bases from V and 5 bases from J, leaving 14 bases between. CDR3 DNA sequence: TGTGCCAGTAGTATAGATGGGGGACAAACGCATCAGCCCCAGCATTTT. Translating it yields CASSIDGGQTHQPQHF.

This clone was detected once. This chain connects TRBV6-5 to TRBJ1-4; a possible D gene is TRBD1 (6 bases). There are 14 residues in the CDR3. Trimming shortened V by 6 bases and J by 3 bases, and 11 bases separated the two germline ends. Germline V gene sequence: CDR1 MNHEY, CDR2 SVGAGI. DNA of the CDR3: TGTGCCAGCAGCCAAGGACAGCCTAATGAAAAACTGTTTTTT. Its protein is CASSQGQPNEKLFF.

The chain couples TRBV9 to TRBJ1-1; maybe TRBD1 (5 bases). The V and J ends lost 1 base and 6 bases respectively, with 16 bases between them. CDR3 length: 15 amino acids. Germline V lookup: CDR1 SGDLS, CDR2 YYNGEE. CDR3 amino acids: CASSVIGGGEAEAFF. The CDR3 bases are TGTGCCAGCAGCGTAATCGGGGGTGGGGAGGCTGAAGCTTTCTTT.

The gene calls are TRBV5-4 and TRBJ1-2; 9 bases match TRBD1. V gave up 1 base and J gave up 6 bases; unmatched junction bases: 10. This CDR3 contains 16 residues. CDR1 and CDR2 (germline): SGHNT, YYREEE (reference sequence). In DNA form, the CDR3 reads TGTGCCAGCAGCTTGCCGCGACAGGGGGGAGGAGATGGCTACACCTTC. Translated, it gives CASSLPRQGGGDGYTF.

The CDR3 bases are TGTGCCAGCAGCTTAGGAGGCGCCACCGGGGAGCTGTTTTTT. The encoded protein is CASSLGGATGELFF. The gene calls are TRBV7-2 and TRBJ2-2; no clear D. V was trimmed by 1 base and J by 4 bases, leaving 7 bases between them. The germline V gene encodes CDR1 SGHTA and CDR2 FQGNSA. This CDR3 is 14 amino acids long.

This chain uses TRBV19 with TRBJ1-6; possible D gene TRBD1, 6 bases. The CDR3 runs to 14 residues. Germline CDR1 reads LNHDA; CDR2 reads SQIVND (reference sequence). V was pared by 3 bases and J by 6 bases, with 9 bases between. The chain's CDR3 is CASSIGQSNSPLHF. CDR3 coding DNA: TGTGCCAGTAGTATTGGACAGAGTAATTCACCCCTCCACTTT.

V and J are TRBV4-2 and TRBJ2-2; TRBD2 agrees at 14 bases. The germline gives CDR1 LGHNA, CDR2 YNFKEQ. The CDR3 has 17 amino acids. V gave up 4 bases and J gave up 3 bases; unmatched junction bases: 4. This CDR3 reads CASSPGLAGGDTGELFF. As DNA, the CDR3 is TGTGCCAGCAGCCCAGGACTAGCGGGGGGCGACACCGGGGAGCTGTTTTTT.

The chain carries TRBV4-3 and TRBJ1-4; D call uncertain. The germline V gene encodes CDR1 LGHNA and CDR2 YSLEER. The germline V and J ends were trimmed by 0 bases and 3 bases, with 11 bases remaining between them. The CDR3 length is 16 residues. The CDR3 nucleotides are TGCGCCAGCAGCCAAGAGTCGTCAGGCCCTAATGAAAAACTGTTTTTT. Translation: CASSQESSGPNEKLFF.

The chain combines TRBV5-4 with TRBJ2-3, with 10 bases aligning to TRBD2. The CDR3 spans 15 residues. V shed 4 bases and J 1 base; nucleotides not matched to a gene: 3. Germline V gives CDR1 SGHNT, CDR2 YYREEE (reference sequence). The CDR3 DNA follows: TGTGCCAGCAGCCCCACTAGCGGGGGCACAGATACGCAGTATTTT. Its protein is CASSPTSGGTDTQYF.

The chain links TRBV29-1 to TRBJ2-1, with D possibly TRBD2 on 5 matching bases. The germline V and J ends were trimmed by 4 bases and 5 bases, with 6 bases remaining between them. Germline CDR1 is SQVTM and CDR2 is ANQGSEA. The CDR3 extends over 11 amino acids. CDR3 in DNA: TGCAGCGTTGTGCGGGACAATGAGCAGTTCTTC. Translating gives CSVVRDNEQFF.